One and the same sample provided the 2 T cell receptor beta chains below, sequenced in a study of T cell responses to AZD1222 COVID-19 vaccine. Data came from immunoSEQ multiplex PCR; TCRdb stores just in-frame clones and leaves some out. The sample contains about 110,000 clones, roughly nine tenths of which appear only once. The specimen was peripheral blood, collected on day 0 of AZD1222 vaccination. All receptors derive from an adult in good health.

This chain connects TRBV5-8 to TRBJ1-2; D remains ambiguous. Deletions cut 4 bases from V and 8 bases from J, with 12 bases between. The CDR3 runs 12 residues. Germline-derived CDR1 and CDR2 are SGHTS and YDEGEE. The CDR3 protein is CASSPDSRGYTF. The DNA of the CDR3 is TGTGCCAGCAGCCCGGACTCTCGCGGCTACACCTTC.

The rearrangement uses TRBV2 and TRBJ1-4; 10 nucleotides match TRBD1. The CDR3 covers 14 residues. V dropped 6 bases and J dropped 8; count of bases not matched to a gene: 6. Germline V gene data show CDR1 as SNHLY and CDR2 as FYNNEI. The CDR3 is CASSWDRGGEKLFF. Written as DNA, the CDR3 is TGTGCCAGCAGCTGGGACAGGGGTGGCGAAAAACTGTTTTTT.